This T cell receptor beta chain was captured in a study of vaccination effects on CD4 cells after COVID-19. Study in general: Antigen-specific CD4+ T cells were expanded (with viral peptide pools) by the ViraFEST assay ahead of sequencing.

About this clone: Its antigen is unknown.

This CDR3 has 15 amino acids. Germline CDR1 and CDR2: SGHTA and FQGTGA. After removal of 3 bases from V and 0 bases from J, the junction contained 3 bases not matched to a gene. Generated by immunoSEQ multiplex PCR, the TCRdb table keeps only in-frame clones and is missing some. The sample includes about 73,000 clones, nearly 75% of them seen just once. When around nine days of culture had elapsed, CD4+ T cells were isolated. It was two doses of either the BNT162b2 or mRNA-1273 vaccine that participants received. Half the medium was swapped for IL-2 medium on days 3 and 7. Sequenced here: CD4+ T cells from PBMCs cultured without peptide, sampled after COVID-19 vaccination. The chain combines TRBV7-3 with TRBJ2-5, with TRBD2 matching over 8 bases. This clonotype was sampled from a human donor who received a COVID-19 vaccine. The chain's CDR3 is CASSFGRGDQETQYF. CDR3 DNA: TGTGCCAGCAGCTTCGGGCGGGGGGACCAAGAGACCCAGTACTTC.